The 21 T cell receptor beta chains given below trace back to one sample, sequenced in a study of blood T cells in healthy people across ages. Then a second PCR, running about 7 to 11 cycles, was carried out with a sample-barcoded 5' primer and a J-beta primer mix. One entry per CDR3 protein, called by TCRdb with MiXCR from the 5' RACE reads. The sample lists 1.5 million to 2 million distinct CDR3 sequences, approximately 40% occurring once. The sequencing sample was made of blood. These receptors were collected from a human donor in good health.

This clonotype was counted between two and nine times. CDR3 residues: CASSQGHRETQYF. CDR3 bases: TGCGCCAGCAGCCAAGGCCACAGGGAGACCCAGTACTTC. V usage is TRBV4-3 and J usage is TRBJ2-5; weak D call: TRBD1 (5 bases). Per the germline V gene, CDR1 is LGHNA and CDR2 is YSLEER. V was shortened by 1 base and J by 5 bases, with 8 bases between the two germline ends. The CDR3 has 13 amino acids.

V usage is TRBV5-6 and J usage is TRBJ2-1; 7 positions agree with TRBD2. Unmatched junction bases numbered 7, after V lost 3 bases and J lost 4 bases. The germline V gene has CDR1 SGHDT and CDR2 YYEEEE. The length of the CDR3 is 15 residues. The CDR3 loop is CASSWAGERYNEQFF. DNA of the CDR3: TGTGCCAGCAGCTGGGCGGGGGAAAGGTACAATGAGCAGTTCTTC. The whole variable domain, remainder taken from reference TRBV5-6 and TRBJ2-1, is DAGVTQSPTHLIKTRGQQVTLRCSPKSGHDTVSWYQQALGQGPQFIFQYYEEEERQRGNFPDRFSGHQFPNYSSELNVNALLLGDSALYLCASSWAGERYNEQFFGPGTRLTVL.

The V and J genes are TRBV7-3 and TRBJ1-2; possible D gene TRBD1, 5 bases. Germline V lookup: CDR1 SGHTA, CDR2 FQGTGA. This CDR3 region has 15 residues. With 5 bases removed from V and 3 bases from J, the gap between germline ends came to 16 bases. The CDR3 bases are TGTGCCAGCAGCCGAGGAGGTGGGGGGGACTATGGCTACACCTTC. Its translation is CASSRGGGGDYGYTF.

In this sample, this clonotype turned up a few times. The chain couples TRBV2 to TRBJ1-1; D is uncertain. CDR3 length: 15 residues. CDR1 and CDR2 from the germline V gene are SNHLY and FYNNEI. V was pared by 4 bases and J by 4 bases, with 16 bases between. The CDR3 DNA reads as TGTGCCAGCAGTGTTCGGGCACCTCAATCCACTGAAGCTTTCTTT. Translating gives CASSVRAPQSTEAFF.

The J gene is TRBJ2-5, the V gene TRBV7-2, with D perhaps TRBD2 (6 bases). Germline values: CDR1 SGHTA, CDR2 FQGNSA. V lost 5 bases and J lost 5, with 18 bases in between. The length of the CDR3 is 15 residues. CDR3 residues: CASSTGLGEVETQYF. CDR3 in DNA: TGTGCCAGCAGCACCGGGTTAGGGGAGGTGGAGACCCAGTACTTC.

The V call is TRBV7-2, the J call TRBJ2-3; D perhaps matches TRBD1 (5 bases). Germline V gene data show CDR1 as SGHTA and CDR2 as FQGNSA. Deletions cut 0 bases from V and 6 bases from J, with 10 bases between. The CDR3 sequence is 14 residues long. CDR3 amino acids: CASSLAQGIDTQYF. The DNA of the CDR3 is TGTGCCAGCAGCTTAGCCCAGGGTATCGATACGCAGTATTTT.

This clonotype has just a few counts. In DNA form, the CDR3 reads TGTGCCAGCAGTTTATGGGACAATGAAAAACTGTTTTTT. Translation gives CASSLWDNEKLFF. This chain connects TRBV12-3 or TRBV12-4 to TRBJ1-4; D perhaps matches TRBD1 (5 bases). The V and J ends lost 2 bases and 5 bases respectively, with 6 bases between them. This CDR3 has 13 amino acids.

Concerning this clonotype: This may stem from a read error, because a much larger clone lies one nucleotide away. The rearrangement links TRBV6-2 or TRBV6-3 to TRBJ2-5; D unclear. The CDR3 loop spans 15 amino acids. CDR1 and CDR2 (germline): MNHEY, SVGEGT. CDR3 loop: CVSSYLRAVGETQYF. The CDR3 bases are TGTGTCAGCAGTTACCTCCGGGCAGTAGGGGAGACCCAGTACTTC.

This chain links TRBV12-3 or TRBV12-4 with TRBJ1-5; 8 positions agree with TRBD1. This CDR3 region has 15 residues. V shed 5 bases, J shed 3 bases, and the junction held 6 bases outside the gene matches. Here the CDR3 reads CASSLTGAINQPQHF. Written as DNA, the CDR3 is TGTGCCAGCAGTCTGACAGGGGCAATCAATCAGCCCCAGCATTTT.

For the CDR3, the DNA is TGTGCCAGCAGCGCAGGGGGAACAGAGGAGCGGTTTTTT. It codes for CASSAGGTEERFF. The chain employs TRBV9 and TRBJ1-4; 7 positions match TRBD1. V lost 3 bases, J lost 16 bases, and 12 bases stayed unmatched. The CDR3 contains 13 residues. The germline V gene has CDR1 SGDLS and CDR2 YYNGEE. The full variable domain, rest sourced from reference TRBV9 and TRBJ1-4, is DSGVTQTPKHLITATGQRVTLRCSPRSGDLSVYWYQQSLDQGLQFLIQYYNGEERAKGNILERFSAQQFPDLHSELNLSSLELGDSALYFCASSAGGTEERFFGSGTQLSVL.

The CDR3 protein is CASSLPVLAETYEQYF. CDR3 DNA sequence: TGTGCCAGCAGCTTGCCAGTGCTAGCGGAAACCTACGAGCAGTACTTC. The rearrangement joins TRBV11-3 to TRBJ2-7; 7 positions agree with TRBD2. Germline CDR1 SGHNT, CDR2 YENEEA. With 3 bases clipped from V and 2 bases from J, the junction kept 10 bases outside the gene matches. There are 16 residues in the CDR3.

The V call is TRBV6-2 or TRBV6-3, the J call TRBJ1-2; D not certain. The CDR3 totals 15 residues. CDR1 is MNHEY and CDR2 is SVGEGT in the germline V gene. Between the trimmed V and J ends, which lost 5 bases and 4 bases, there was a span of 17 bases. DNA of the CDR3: TGTGCCAGCAGTGCTACCAAAAATCTGCTCTATGGCTACACCTTC. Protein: CASSATKNLLYGYTF.

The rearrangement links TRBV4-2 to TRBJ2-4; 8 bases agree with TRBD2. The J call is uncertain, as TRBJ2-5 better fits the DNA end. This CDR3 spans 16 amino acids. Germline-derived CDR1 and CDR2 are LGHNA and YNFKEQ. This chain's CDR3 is CASSQVVRGGGETQYF. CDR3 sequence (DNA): TGTGCCAGCAGCCAAGTTGTTCGGGGGGGCGGAGAGACCCAGTACTTC.

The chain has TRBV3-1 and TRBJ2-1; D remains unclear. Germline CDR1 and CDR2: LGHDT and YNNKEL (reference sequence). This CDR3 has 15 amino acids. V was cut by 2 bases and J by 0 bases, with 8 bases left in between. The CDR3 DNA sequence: TGTGCCAGCAGCCAAACTATCCTCTCCTACAATGAGCAGTTCTTC. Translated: CASSQTILSYNEQFF.

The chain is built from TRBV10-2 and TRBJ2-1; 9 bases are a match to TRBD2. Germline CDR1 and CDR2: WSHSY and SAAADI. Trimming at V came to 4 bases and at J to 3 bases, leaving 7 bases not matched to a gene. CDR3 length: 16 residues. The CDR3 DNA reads TGCGCCAGCAGTGTCTGGAGCGGGGGGTTCTACAATGAGCAGTTCTTC. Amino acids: CASSVWSGGFYNEQFF.

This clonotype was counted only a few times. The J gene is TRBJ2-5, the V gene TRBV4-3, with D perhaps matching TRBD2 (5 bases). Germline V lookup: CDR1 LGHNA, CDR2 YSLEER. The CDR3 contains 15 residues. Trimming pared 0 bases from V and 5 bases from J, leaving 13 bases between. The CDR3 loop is CASSQEAPGRETQYF. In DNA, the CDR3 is TGCGCCAGCAGCCAAGAAGCCCCGGGAAGGGAGACCCAGTACTTC.

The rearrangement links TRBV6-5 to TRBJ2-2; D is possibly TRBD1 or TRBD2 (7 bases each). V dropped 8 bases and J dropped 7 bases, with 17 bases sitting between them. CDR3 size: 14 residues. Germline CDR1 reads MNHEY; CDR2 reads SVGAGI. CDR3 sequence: CASGIRGEGGELFF. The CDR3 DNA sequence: TGTGCCAGCGGCATCAGGGGGGAGGGCGGGGAGCTGTTTTTT.

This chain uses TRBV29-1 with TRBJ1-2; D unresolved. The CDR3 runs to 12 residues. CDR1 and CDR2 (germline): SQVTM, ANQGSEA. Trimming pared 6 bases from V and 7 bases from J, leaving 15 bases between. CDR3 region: CSVSGGDLGYTF. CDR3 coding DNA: TGCAGCGTGTCAGGAGGTGATCTTGGCTACACCTTC.

CDR3 nucleotide sequence: TGTGCCAGCAGTTACACCTGGACATCCGATACGCAGTATTTT. This gives the protein CASSYTWTSDTQYF. The chain carries TRBV6-5 and TRBJ2-3; D might be TRBD1 (5 bases). The CDR3 runs to 14 residues. V lost 2 bases, J lost 6 bases, and 12 bases lay in between. Germline CDR1 reads MNHEY; CDR2 reads SVGAGI.

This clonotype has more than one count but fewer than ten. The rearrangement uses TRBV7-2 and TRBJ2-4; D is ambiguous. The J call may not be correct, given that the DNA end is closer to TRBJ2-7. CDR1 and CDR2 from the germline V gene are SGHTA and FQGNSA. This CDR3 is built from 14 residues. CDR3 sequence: CASSSRVVPYEQYF. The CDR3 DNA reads TGTGCCAGCAGCTCGCGAGTAGTTCCGTACGAGCAGTACTTC.

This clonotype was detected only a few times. DNA of the CDR3: TGTGCCAGCGCCCTCGAGGGGGTCGCGAACACTGAAGCTTTCTTT. Protein sequence: CASALEGVANTEAFF. This rearrangement joins TRBV6-2 or TRBV6-3 to TRBJ1-1, with D possibly being TRBD1 (6 bases). The CDR3 totals 15 residues. Deletions cut 8 bases from V and 1 base from J, with 17 bases between. Germline CDR1 MNHEY, CDR2 SVGEGT.